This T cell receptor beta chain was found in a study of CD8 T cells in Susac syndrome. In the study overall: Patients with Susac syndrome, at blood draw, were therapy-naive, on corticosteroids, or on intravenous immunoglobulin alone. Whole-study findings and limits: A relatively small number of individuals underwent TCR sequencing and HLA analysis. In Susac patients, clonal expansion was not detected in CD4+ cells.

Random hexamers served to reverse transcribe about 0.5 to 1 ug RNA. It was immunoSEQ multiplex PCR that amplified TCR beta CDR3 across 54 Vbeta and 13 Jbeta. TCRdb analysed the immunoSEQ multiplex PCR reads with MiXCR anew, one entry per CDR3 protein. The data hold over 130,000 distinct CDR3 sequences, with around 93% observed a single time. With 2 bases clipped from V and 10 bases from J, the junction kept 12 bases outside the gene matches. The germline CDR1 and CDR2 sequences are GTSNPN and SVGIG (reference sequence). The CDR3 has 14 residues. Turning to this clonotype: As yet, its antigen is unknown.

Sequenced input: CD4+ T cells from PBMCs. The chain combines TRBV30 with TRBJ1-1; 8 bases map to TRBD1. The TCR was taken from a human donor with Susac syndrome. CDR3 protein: CAWSSDDRGLRAFF. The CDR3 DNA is TGTGCCTGGAGTTCTGATGACAGGGGCCTTCGAGCTTTCTTT.